This T cell receptor (beta chain) emerged from a study of blood T cell repertoires in COVID-19. Data came from immunoSEQ multiplex PCR; TCRdb stores just in-frame clones and leaves some out. Here the sample spans 340,000 or so clones, around 88% being singletons. The V gene's germline CDR1 is SGDLS and CDR2 YYNGEE. CDR3 length: 13 amino acids. V dropped 0 bases and J dropped 1 base, with 4 bases sitting between them. Sequenced sample: peripheral blood. The clonotype originates from a man in his thirties or forties with active or convalescent COVID-19. The gene calls are TRBV9 and TRBJ1-1; D call uncertain. The CDR3 nucleotides read TGTGCCAGCAGCGTAGCAGAGAACACTGAAGCTTTCTTT. Translation: CASSVAENTEAFF. Combining the CDR3 with reference TRBV9 and TRBJ1-1 gives the whole variable domain DSGVTQTPKHLITATGQRVTLRCSPRSGDLSVYWYQQSLDQGLQFLIQYYNGEERAKGNILERFSAQQFPDLHSELNLSSLELGDSALYFCASSVAENTEAFFGQGTRLTVV.